Described below is a single TCR beta chain sequence and its context. There were eight separate reactions per sample in which cDNA was made. Both TCRalpha and TCRbeta cDNA were subjected to two nested PCRs lasting approximately 16 and 10 cycles. TCRdb re-called the 5' RACE reads; one entry per CDR3 protein, DNA not given. In all, the sample yields roughly 100,000 distinct CDR3 sequences. This specimen belongs to a study of monozygotic twins with inflammatory bowel disease. The germline V gene encodes CDR1 SGHRS and CDR2 YFSETQ. The CDR3 length is 14 residues. The V gene is TRBV5-1, the J gene TRBJ2-3. What was sequenced was blood. This TCR came from a human donor with ulcerative colitis or Crohn's disease, or a healthy co-twin of an affected twin (not recorded which). The CDR3 here is CASSPYQNTDTQYF.